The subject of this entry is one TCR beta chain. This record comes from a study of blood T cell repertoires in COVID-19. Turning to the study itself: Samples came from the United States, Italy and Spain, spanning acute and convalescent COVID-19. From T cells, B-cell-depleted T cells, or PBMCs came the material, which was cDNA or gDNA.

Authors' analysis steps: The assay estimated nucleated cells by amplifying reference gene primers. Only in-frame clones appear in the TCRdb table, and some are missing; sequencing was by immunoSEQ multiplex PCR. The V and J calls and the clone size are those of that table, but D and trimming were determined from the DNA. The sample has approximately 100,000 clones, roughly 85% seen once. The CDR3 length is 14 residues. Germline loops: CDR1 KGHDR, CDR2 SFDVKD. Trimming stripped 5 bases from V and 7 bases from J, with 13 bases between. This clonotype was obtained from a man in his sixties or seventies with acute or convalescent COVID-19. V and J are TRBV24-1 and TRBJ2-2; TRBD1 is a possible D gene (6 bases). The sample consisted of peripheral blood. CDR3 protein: CATSGGQINGELFF. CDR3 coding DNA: TGTGCCACCAGTGGGGGACAAATCAACGGGGAGCTGTTTTTT.